This is a list of T cell receptor beta chains from one sample in a study of T cells expressing NK-cell markers. TCRdb re-called the 5' RACE reads and gives one entry per CDR3 protein, without DNA. Its table records about 390,000 distinct CDR3 sequences. Sequencing was performed on blood T cells: a sorted CD56 or NKG2C T cell subset, CD4+ or CD8+ T cells, or bulk PBMC T cells (not recorded which). These TCRs come from a woman in her 50s in good health. The CDR3 runs from the conserved cysteine through the conserved F or W.

>TRBV30|TRBJ2-3
CAWSVGITDTQYF
>TRBV6-1|TRBJ1-6
CASSGPAGQAGNSPLHF
>TRBV2|TRBJ1-1
CASSEAAKSTEAFF
>TRBV6-5|TRBJ2-7
CASWKGRAGYEQYF
>TRBV6-6|TRBJ2-3
CASSAVGGTSTDTQYF
>TRBV6-5|TRBJ2-3
CASSGQTQDTQYF
>TRBV24-1|TRBJ2-3
CATSDGLADPPDTQYF
>TRBV29-1|TRBJ2-5
CSVVAGSNPQETQYF
>TRBV29-1|TRBJ2-1
CSVGQGTLLGGEQFF
>TRBV10-2|TRBJ2-2
CASSPDRYTGELFF